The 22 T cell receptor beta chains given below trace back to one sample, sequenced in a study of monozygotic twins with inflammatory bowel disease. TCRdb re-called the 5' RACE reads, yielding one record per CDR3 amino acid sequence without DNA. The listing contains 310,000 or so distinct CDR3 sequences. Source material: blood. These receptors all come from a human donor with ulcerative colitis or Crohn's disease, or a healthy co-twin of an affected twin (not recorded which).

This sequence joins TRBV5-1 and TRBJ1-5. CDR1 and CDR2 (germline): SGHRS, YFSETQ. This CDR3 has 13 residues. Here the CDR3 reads CASSLEENQHQHF.

The CDR3 sequence: CASSLGARSGANVLTF. J is TRBJ2-6 and V is TRBV12-3 or TRBV12-4. The CDR3 length is 16 residues.

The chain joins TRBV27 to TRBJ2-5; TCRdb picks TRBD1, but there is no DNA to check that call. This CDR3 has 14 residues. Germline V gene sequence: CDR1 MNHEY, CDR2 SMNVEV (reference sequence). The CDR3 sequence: CASSSRVGMETQYF.

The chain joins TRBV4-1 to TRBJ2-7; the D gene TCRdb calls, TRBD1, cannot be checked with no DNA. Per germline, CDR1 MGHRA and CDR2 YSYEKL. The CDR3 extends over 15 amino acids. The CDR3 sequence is CASSQGEGRVYEQYF.

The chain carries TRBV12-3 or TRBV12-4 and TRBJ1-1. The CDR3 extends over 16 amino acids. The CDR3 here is CASSLAGAIWVPEAFF.

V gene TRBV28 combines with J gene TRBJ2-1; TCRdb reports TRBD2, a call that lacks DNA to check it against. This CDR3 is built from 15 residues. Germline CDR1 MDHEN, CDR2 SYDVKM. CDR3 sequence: CASNPRLAGYNEQFF.

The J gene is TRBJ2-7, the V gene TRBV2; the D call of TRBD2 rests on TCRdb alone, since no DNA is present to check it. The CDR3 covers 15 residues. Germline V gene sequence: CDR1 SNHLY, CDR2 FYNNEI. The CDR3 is CASSEADSGTYEQYF.

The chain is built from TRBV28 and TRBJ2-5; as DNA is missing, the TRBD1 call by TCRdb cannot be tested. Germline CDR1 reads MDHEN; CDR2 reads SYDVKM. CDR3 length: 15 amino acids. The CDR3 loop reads CASSVSTGLKETQYF.

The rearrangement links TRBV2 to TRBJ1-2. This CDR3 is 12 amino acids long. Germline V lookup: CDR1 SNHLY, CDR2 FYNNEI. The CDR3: CASTGRTYGYTF.

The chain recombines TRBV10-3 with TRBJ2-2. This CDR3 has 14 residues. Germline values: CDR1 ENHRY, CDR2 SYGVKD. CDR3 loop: CAISESRNTGELFF.

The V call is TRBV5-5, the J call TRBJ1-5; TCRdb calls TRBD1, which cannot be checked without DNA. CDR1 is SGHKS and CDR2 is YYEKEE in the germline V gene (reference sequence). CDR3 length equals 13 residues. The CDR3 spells CASSKQEAQPQHF.

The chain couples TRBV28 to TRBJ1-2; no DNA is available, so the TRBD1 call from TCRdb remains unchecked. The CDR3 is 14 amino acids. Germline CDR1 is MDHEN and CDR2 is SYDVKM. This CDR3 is CASSPGDRGYGYTF.

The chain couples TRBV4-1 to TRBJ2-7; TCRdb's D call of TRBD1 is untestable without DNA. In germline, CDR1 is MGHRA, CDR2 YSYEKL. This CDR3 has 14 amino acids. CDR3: CASSQPGQSYEQYF.

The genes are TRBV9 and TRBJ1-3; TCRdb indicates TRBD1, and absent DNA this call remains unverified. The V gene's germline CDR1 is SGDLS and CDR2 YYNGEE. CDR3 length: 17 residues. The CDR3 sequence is CASSVASMAGSGNTIYF.

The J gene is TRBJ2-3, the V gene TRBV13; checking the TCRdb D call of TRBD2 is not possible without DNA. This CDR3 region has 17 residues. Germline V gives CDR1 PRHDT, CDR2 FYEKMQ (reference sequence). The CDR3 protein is CASSPHPLAGLTDTQYF.

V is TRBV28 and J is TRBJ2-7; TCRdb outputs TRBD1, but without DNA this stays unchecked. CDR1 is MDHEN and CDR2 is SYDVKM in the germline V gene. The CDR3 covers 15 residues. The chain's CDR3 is CASSLGGQGRYEQYF. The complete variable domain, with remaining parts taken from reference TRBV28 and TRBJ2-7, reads DVKVTQSSRYLVKRTGEKVFLECVQDMDHENMFWYRQDPGLGLRLIYFSYDVKMKEKGDIPEGYSVSREKKERFSLILESASTNQTSMYLCASSLGGQGRYEQYFGPGTRLTVT.

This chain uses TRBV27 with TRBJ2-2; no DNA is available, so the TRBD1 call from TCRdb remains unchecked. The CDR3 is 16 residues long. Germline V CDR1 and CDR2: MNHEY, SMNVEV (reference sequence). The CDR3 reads CASSFSGAANTGELFF.

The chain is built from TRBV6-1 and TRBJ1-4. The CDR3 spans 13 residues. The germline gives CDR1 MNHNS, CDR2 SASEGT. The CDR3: CASSTGFNEKLFF.

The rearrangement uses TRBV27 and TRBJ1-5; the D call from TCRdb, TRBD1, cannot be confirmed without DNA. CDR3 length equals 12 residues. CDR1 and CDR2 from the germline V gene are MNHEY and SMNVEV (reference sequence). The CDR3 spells CVSRQGNQPQHF.

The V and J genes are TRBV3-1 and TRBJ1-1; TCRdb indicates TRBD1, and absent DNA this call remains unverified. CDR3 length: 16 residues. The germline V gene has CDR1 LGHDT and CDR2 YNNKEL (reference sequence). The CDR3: CASSQRGGGLNTEAFF.

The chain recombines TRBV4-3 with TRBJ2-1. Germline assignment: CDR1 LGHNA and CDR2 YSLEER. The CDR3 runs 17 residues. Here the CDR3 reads CASSQDLGPRSYNEQFF.

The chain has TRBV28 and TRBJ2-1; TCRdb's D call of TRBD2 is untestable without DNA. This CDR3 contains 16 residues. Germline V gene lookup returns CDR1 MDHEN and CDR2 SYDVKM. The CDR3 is CASSLGTSGSWNEQFF.